This TCR beta chain was identified during a study of cytomegalovirus exposure and HLA in healthy donors. Points from the study as a whole: The dataset shows that most TCR sequences were rare, while some public TCRs occurred in many donors. Cytomegalovirus association was listed for about 150 TCR beta chains.

Worth noting for this clone: Its matching antigen is unknown.

This CDR3 comprises 15 residues. V dropped 4 bases and J dropped 0 bases, with 10 bases sitting between them. The germline gives CDR1 LGHNT, CDR2 FRNRAP. Sequencing used immunoSEQ multiplex PCR; TCRdb keeps in-frame clones, though not all of them. The sample lists about 70,000 clones, over 90% occurring once. Among the 90 to 150 subjects of the validation cohort, separate from the roughly 700-subject first cohort, were the donors. The clonotype was recovered from a man aged 18 to 35 in good health and CMV-seropositive. Sequencing was done on a sample of PBMCs. The V call is TRBV12-5, the J call TRBJ2-1; TRBD1 is a possible D gene (6 bases). For the CDR3, the DNA is TGTGCTAGTGGTTCTGGACAGAGCTCCTACAATGAGCAGTTCTTC. Translating it yields CASGSGQSSYNEQFF.